This TCR beta chain stems from a study of T cell responses to AZD1222 COVID-19 vaccine. Germline loops: CDR1 SGHTA, CDR2 FQGNSA. The CDR3 extends over 15 amino acids. Study results and caveats: With two AZD1222 doses given, Spike-specific TCR breadth and depth both rose. Of spike-specific TCRs, nearly half reportedly target regions left unmutated in variants. The span of vaccine-associated CD4 TCRs extended across spike, with dominance at 160-218 and 743-854. Females outnumbered males among donors, who were mostly white British; clonal diversity was possibly underestimated.

Note on this clone: The target antigen is unknown. At one of its ends the junction is not consistent with the germline gene, which may arise from a read error.

Produced via immunoSEQ multiplex PCR; TCRdb's table is partial and in-frame only. Of about 180,000 clones in the sample, 88% are singletons; the top ten hold approximately 0.5%. The clonotype comes from an adult in good health. Sequencing used peripheral blood, obtained on day 0 of AZD1222 vaccination. This chain joins TRBV7-2 and TRBJ2-1; D possibly corresponds to TRBD2 (7 bases). As DNA, the CDR3 is TGTGCCAGCACCTTAATGGGGGGGCTCAACAATGAGCAGTTCTTC. Translation: CASTLMGGLNNEQFF.